The table lists the clone carrying this T cell receptor (beta chain) with a few counts. Its antigen is undetermined. Sequencing of cultured CD4+ T cell DNA used the Oncomine TCR Beta short-read assay. Using its own MiXCR run on the PCR reads, TCRdb lists one record per CDR3 protein. The top ten clones hold 35% to 50% of a sample with 4,100 or so distinct CDR3 sequences, about 28% of them seen once. The treatment was: approximately 11-day PBMC culture with coronavirus spike peptide pools or control peptides (ViraFEST assay). Before the COVID-19 pandemic (2011-2018), CD4+ T cells were obtained from the unexposed donor. Peptide-pool expansion of antigen-specific T cells preceded TCR sequencing in ViraFEST. Unexposed donors' CD4+ T cells were tested against SARS-CoV-2 S/N and four cold-coronavirus spikes when cell numbers allowed. The ends lost 1 base at V and 4 bases at J; junction bases unmatched: 7. Per germline, CDR1 SGHVS and CDR2 FNYEAQ. The CDR3 is 17 amino acids.

This sample stems from a study of vaccination and CD4 T cells after COVID-19. Study results and limitations: Among convalescent patients, a median about 86% of reactive clones emerged only after vaccination.

This chain uses TRBV7-6 with TRBJ2-1, with TRBD2 matching over 10 bases. The sample comprised CD4+ T cells from blood, cultured in vitro. The receptor was isolated from a human donor in good health. The CDR3 region is CASSLGIAGGGYNEQFF. In DNA form, the CDR3 reads TGTGCCAGCAGCTTAGGGATAGCGGGAGGAGGGTACAATGAGCAGTTCTTC.